This paragraph covers one T cell receptor beta chain sequence. The antigen remains undetermined. Sequencing was performed with immunoSEQ multiplex PCR; in TCRdb, only in-frame clones are kept and a portion is missing. The repertoire holds 150,000 or so clones, with approximately 90% as singletons. The entry originates in a study of T cell responses to AZD1222 COVID-19 vaccine. Study conclusions and caveats: Donors skewed white British and female; clonal diversity was possibly underestimated. Sampling captured repertoires only after the peak T cell response.

Trimming took 5 bases from V and 7 from J, leaving 12 bases between them. Germline V gene lookup returns CDR1 MNHEY and CDR2 SVGEGT. The CDR3 length is 13 residues. The sequencing used peripheral blood, collected on day 0 of AZD1222 vaccination. The chain carries TRBV6-2 or TRBV6-3 and TRBJ1-5, with D perhaps TRBD1 (5 bases). The origin of this receptor is an adult in good health. For the CDR3, the DNA is TGTGCCAGCAGTGACAGATGGACGCAGCCCCAGCATTTT. Amino acid sequence: CASSDRWTQPQHF.